This T cell receptor (beta chain) was recorded in a study of Graves' ophthalmopathy and Graves' hyperthyroidism (dated by TCRdb to 2016 to 2019). Study-wide context: Peripheral blood was collected at initial diagnosis, before any treatment. Once sampling was done, hyperthyroidism patients were given methimazole at a starting dose of 30 mg daily, while ophthalmopathy patients were given high-dose intravenous methylprednisolone. To explore V-J signatures that separate ophthalmopathy from hyperthyroidism, a discovery set of about a hundred patients was enrolled, consisting of about 41 with ophthalmopathy and 55 to 65 with stable hyperthyroidism. For independent validation, a separate cohort was made up of 18 hyperthyroidism patients plus 17 patients who later progressed from hyperthyroidism to ophthalmopathy. The study used signatures of the TCR beta repertoire to tell Graves' ophthalmopathy apart from Graves' hyperthyroidism and to predict which patients would progress to ophthalmopathy. In total, 135 blood samples were TCR-sequenced: some 40 ophthalmopathy, some 75 hyperthyroidism and roughly 17 hyperthyroidism-to-ophthalmopathy patients. In about six hyperthyroidism patients, the T-cell repertoires found in thyroid tissue were compared with those found in blood. The roughly 99 discovery patients were divided at random into training and test sets in a 7:3 ratio.

For this clonotype: It lacks a known antigen. The junction differs from germline at one of its ends, possibly a read error.

The full study reports these points: In cross-validation, the 13-signature model distinguished ophthalmopathy from stable hyperthyroidism with more than 85% sensitivity and around 83% specificity, while in the test set the corresponding values were approximately 79% and 70%. Sample size was not statistically predetermined, and group allocation was not concealed from the investigators. In validation, the model predicted ophthalmopathy progression with more than 55% sensitivity and roughly 78% specificity; roughly 11 predicted patients were CT-confirmed with GO in a median of approximately 6.5 months. Among expanded thyroid clonotypes with frequency above 0.001, most also showed up in blood, which suggests that blood repertoires may reflect the thyroid immune response.

For repertoire sequencing, the TCR beta CDR3 regions were amplified from RNA transcripts. HTBI primers and the Qiagen OneStep RT-PCR kit were used in a first-round RT-PCR, which was followed by a second-round multiplex PCR, size selection and purification. The libraries underwent paired-end sequencing with 100 bp reads on an Illumina HiSeq2000. The paper's data handling went like this. SOAPnuke was used to process the reads, removing any read that contained adapters or uncalled bases, had a mean Phred below 15, or lacked an exact match to the constant primer or identifier. COPE v1.2.5 was used to merge the high-quality paired reads. Each unique nucleotide sequence was treated as a clonotype, and MiTCR v1.1 was used to align the clonotypes to the IMGT TRB V, D and J references. Analysis was restricted to V-J combinations with a frequency above 0.0001, which covered roughly 99% of repertoires. For each V-J combination, a TCR clonal expansion and chaos score was defined as the ratio of F50 clonal expansion to chaos observed in the TCRdist matrix. Features were reduced by Welch's t-statistics and random forest to approximately 12 V-J combinations, which fed a naive Bayes classifier. The Morisita-Horn index was used to measure how similar the thyroid and blood repertoires were. Clones were called with MiXCR by TCRdb after fastp trimmed the public reads at Q25, and only in-frame beta chains were retained. Rows merge per CDR3 protein into single entries with the most common DNA and genes. The V and J calls and clone size are TCRdb's, not the authors'. The sample table contains 620,000 or so distinct CDR3 sequences; only one count was recorded for over 20% of them. The ten largest clones add up to approximately 7% of the sample.

CDR1 and CDR2 were assigned from the germline V gene as LGHNA and YNFKEQ. The CDR3 spans 13 residues, from the cysteine through the phenylalanine. CDR3 DNA only is kept here, 39 bases in frame from base 1. Stable hyperthyroidism was defined as no progression to ophthalmopathy within 18 months of follow-up. The hyperthyroidism patients were 18 to 65 years old and newly diagnosed, with a disease duration of less than 2 months. Anyone with other autoimmune diseases, uncontrolled infections, pregnancy or lactation was excluded from the study. Diagnosis was based on clinical symptoms, serum thyroxine, TRAb, thyroid ultrasound and orbital computed tomography. PBMCs were isolated from approximately 10 ml of fresh peripheral blood by Ficoll-Paque density gradient centrifugation. Total RNA was extracted with Trizol reagent and quality-checked on an Agilent 2100 Bioanalyzer.

The TCR sequence derives from a woman aged 18-29 years with stable Graves' hyperthyroidism. Some clones in this sample may be carry-over from other donors' samples. Donor details come from another sample of the same person, matched by shared clones. The specimen sequenced was peripheral blood. This chain is built from TRBV4-2 and TRBJ2-7; 7 bases in between match TRBD2. CDR3 loop: CASSQGLPYKQYF. The DNA sequence is as follows: TGTGCCAGCAGCCAGGGACTACCCTACAAGCAGTACTTC.